The 3 T cell receptor beta chains below were found in one sample sequenced in a study of human T cells and chemical hapten exposure. Noted time point: patch test 1, 2 weeks after DPC sensitization. Treatment specified: therapeutic diphenylcyclopropenone sensitization with weekly scalp DPC. TCRdb passed the RACE reads through MiXCR, listing each CDR3 protein once. Of 340,000 or so distinct CDR3 sequences detected, around 7% appear once; the ten largest clones hold 7.5% to 9%. This specimen was whole blood, taken in connection with sensitization to the hapten diphenylcyclopropenone (DPC). All receptors come from a woman aged 18 to 35 with alopecia areata. Some clones in this sample may be carry-over from other donors' samples.

In its sample, this clonotype was seen a few times. This rearrangement joins TRBV6-2 or TRBV6-3 to TRBJ2-1, with D perhaps TRBD1 (5 bases). Trimming cost V 6 bases and J 4 bases, with 13 bases left between them. Per the germline V gene, CDR1 is MNHEY and CDR2 is SVGEGT. The CDR3 consists of 14 residues. The CDR3, as DNA: TGTGCCAGCAGCCAAGGACAACCTTACAATGAGCAGTTCTTC. It specifies CASSQGQPYNEQFF.

V gene TRBV12-3 or TRBV12-4 combines with J gene TRBJ1-5; D might be TRBD1 (5 bases). V lost 5 bases and J lost 2, with 13 bases in between. The CDR3 has 15 amino acids. CDR3: CASSRTQRGNQPQHF. CDR3 coding DNA: TGTGCCAGCAGTCGGACACAAAGGGGCAATCAGCCCCAGCATTTT.

In this sample, this clonotype turned up a few times. The rearrangement joins TRBV2 to TRBJ2-3, with D possibly TRBD2 on 5 matching bases. Germline V gene data show CDR1 as SNHLY and CDR2 as FYNNEI. Trimming stripped 11 bases from V and 0 bases from J, with 15 bases between. The CDR3 is 14 amino acids. CDR3 DNA: TGTGCCGGGGAGCGGTGGACTAGCACAGATACGCAGTATTTT. Amino acids: CAGERWTSTDTQYF. Complete variable domain (other parts from reference TRBV2 and TRBJ2-3): EPEVTQTPSHQVTQMGQEVILRCVPISNHLYFYWYRQILGQKVEFLVSFYNNEISEKSEIFDDQFSVERPDGSNFTLKIRSTKLEDSAMYFCAGERWTSTDTQYFGPGTRLTVL.